What follows are 32 T cell receptor beta chains derived from one specimen sequenced in a study of cytomegalovirus exposure and HLA in healthy donors (dated by TCRdb to about 2017). Library construction relied on the immunoSEQ multiplex PCR assay. The multiplex PCR relied on a mix of 60 forward primers for TCR Vbeta segments and 13 reverse primers for TCR Jbeta segments. What TCRdb holds here is the immuneACCESS table cut down to in-frame rearrangements. Part of the clones is not present; checked against another copy, under half of the missing clones reflect an unresolved V gene, and the others are unexplained. Recorded for this sample are some 200,000 clones; more than 85% of them occurred a single time. Jointly, the top ten make up over 0.95% of the sample. The sequenced sample was PBMCs. The receptors stem from a woman aged 18 to 35 in good health and CMV-seronegative.

The rearrangement uses TRBV7-3 and TRBJ2-1; 10 bases match TRBD2. V lost 5 bases and J lost 7; bases outside the gene matches: 11. This CDR3 spans 16 amino acids. Germline V CDR1 and CDR2: SGHTA, FQGTGA. The CDR3 sequence: CASSHGGVAGGNEQFF. The CDR3 region has the DNA TGTGCCAGCAGCCATGGGGGGGTAGCGGGAGGAAATGAGCAGTTCTTC. Looking up the rest from reference TRBV7-3 and TRBJ2-1 gives the full variable domain: GAGVSQTPSNKVTEKGKYVELRCDPISGHTALYWYRQSLGQGPEFLIYFQGTGAADDSGLPNDRFFAVRPEGSVSTLKIQRTERGDSAVYLCASSHGGVAGGNEQFFGPGTRLTVL.

The chain uses TRBV29-1 and TRBJ1-2; 7 positions agree with TRBD1. Trimming took 6 bases from V and 5 from J; bases not matched to a gene: 12. Germline V gives CDR1 SQVTM, CDR2 ANQGSEA. This CDR3 is built from 14 residues. CDR3 loop: CSVSRDSSRYGYTF. The CDR3 coding sequence is TGCAGCGTATCCCGGGACAGCTCCAGATATGGCTACACCTTC.

The J gene is TRBJ2-5, the V gene TRBV27; 7 positions match TRBD1. The end of the DNA fits TRBJ2-7 better, so the J call may be wrong. Germline V gene sequence: CDR1 MNHEY, CDR2 SMNVEV (reference sequence). The CDR3 contains 15 residues. For the CDR3, the DNA is TGTGCCAGCAGTTTACCGGACAGGTTCTCCTACGAGCAGTACTTC. It is translated as CASSLPDRFSYEQYF.

The chain carries TRBV12-2 and TRBJ2-1; the D call of TRBD2 is as the table states it, not checked on the DNA. TRBV12-2 represents a pseudogene. The CDR3 is 19 residues long. The CDR3 sequence is CASREISARCGRVYNEQFF. CDR3 coding DNA: TGTGCAAGTCGGGAGATTTCGGCACGATGCGGGAGGGTTTACAATGAGCAGTTCTTC.

J is TRBJ1-5 and V is TRBV27; 10 bases map to TRBD1. Per germline, CDR1 MNHEY and CDR2 SMNVEV (reference sequence). The J segment lost 2 bases and the V segment lost 5 bases, leaving 6 bases of the junction unmatched. The CDR3 has 16 residues. CDR3 DNA: TGTGCCAGCAGTGGTGACAGGGGGCAAGGCAATCAGCCCCAGCATTTT. The encoded protein is CASSGDRGQGNQPQHF.

The chain carries TRBV7-9 and TRBJ1-2; TRBD1 matches at 11 bases. This CDR3 comprises 18 residues. V gave up 4 bases and J gave up 4 bases; unmatched junction bases: 14. The germline V gene encodes CDR1 SEHNR and CDR2 FQNEAQ (reference sequence). The CDR3 region is CASSSGQGVKRKSYGYTF. CDR3 sequence (DNA): TGTGCCAGCAGCTCGGGACAGGGGGTAAAGAGGAAGAGCTATGGCTACACCTTC. The entire variable domain, with the rest obtained from reference TRBV7-9 and TRBJ1-2, is as follows: DTGVSQNPRHKITKRGQNVTFRCDPISEHNRLYWYRQTLGQGPEFLTYFQNEAQLEKSRLLSDRFSAERPKGSFSTLEIQRTEQGDSAMYLCASSSGQGVKRKSYGYTFGSGTRLTVV.

The genes are TRBV4-1 and TRBJ2-2; 8 bases align to TRBD2. This CDR3 spans 16 amino acids. V gave up 0 bases and J gave up 3 bases; unmatched junction bases: 3. Germline V lookup: CDR1 MGHRA, CDR2 YSYEKL. DNA of the CDR3: TGCGCCAGCAGCCAAGAACGGCGGGAGGACACCGGGGAGCTGTTTTTT. It codes for CASSQERREDTGELFF.

V gene TRBV5-3 combines with J gene TRBJ1-3; 8 bases map to TRBD1. TRBV5-3 counts as an open reading frame of uncertain function. After removal of 0 bases from V and 0 bases from J, the junction contained 5 bases not matched to a gene. The length of the CDR3 is 17 residues. CDR3 nucleotides: TGTGCCAGAAGCTTGGCCAAAGGACAGGGCTCTGGAAACACCATATATTTT. The encoded protein is CARSLAKGQGSGNTIYF.

The chain couples TRBV5-1 to TRBJ1-1, with D maybe TRBD1 (5 bases). This CDR3 comprises 14 residues. The V end was cut by 5 bases, the J end by 0 bases, with 11 bases between. Germline V gives CDR1 SGHRS, CDR2 YFSETQ. The CDR3: CASSGANLNTEAFF. For the CDR3, the DNA is TGCGCCAGCAGTGGGGCCAACCTGAACACTGAAGCTTTCTTT.

The chain uses TRBV6-1 and TRBJ2-3; D uncertain. V lost 1 base and J lost 6, with 14 bases in between. Germline-derived CDR1 and CDR2 are MNHNS and SASEGT. The CDR3 has 15 amino acids. The CDR3 nucleotides read TGTGCCAGCAGTGAAGGAGCCGTCCCCGGGGATACGCAGTATTTT. Translation: CASSEGAVPGDTQYF.

CDR3 sequence: CARSLQRPPPVLAGGHNEQFF. The CDR3 coding sequence is TGTGCCAGAAGCTTACAAAGGCCCCCACCGGTCCTAGCGGGGGGCCACAATGAGCAGTTCTTC. The chain has TRBV5-3 and TRBJ2-1; 11 bases fit TRBD2. TRBV5-3 counts as an open reading frame of uncertain function. The CDR3 loop spans 21 amino acids. V lost 2 bases and J lost 5; bases outside the gene matches: 21.

The chain uses TRBV5-6 and TRBJ2-7; 8 nucleotides agree with TRBD1. The CDR3 sequence is 15 residues long. J gave up 2 bases and V 1 base, and 5 bases lay outside the gene matches. Germline V gene sequence: CDR1 SGHDT, CDR2 YYEEEE. CDR3 bases: TGTGCCAGCAGCTTGCTGACAGGGGAGACCTACGAGCAGTACTTC. Translation: CASSLLTGETYEQYF.

The V and J genes are TRBV5-1 and TRBJ2-1; 12 bases agree with TRBD2. This CDR3 spans 16 amino acids. The V segment lost 4 bases and the J segment 4 bases; nucleotides outside the gene matches: 6. Germline loops: CDR1 SGHRS, CDR2 YFSETQ. In DNA, the CDR3 is TGCGCCAGCAGCCCGGTAGGGACTAGCGGGTACAATGAGCAGTTCTTC. Translating gives CASSPVGTSGYNEQFF.

This sequence joins TRBV2 and TRBJ2-2, with TRBD1 matching over 8 bases. Unmatched junction bases numbered 9, after V lost 11 bases and J lost 4 bases. CDR1 and CDR2 (germline): SNHLY, FYNNEI. The CDR3 is made up of 14 amino acids. The CDR3 nucleotides read TGTGCCTCAAGGGTAGGACAGGGCACCGGGGAGCTGTTTTTT. Residues: CASRVGQGTGELFF.

The chain has TRBV21-1 and TRBJ1-5; the table calls TRBD1, which could not be checked here. TRBV21-1 is a documented pseudogene. The CDR3 has 15 residues. Here the CDR3 DNA reads TGTGCCAGCAGCCTCGGAGGTCACAGGGCTTCTCCCCAGCATTTT. The encoded protein is CASSLGGHRASPQHF.

This clone was picked up a small number of times. The chain joins TRBV4-3 to TRBJ2-7; 8 positions match TRBD1. Unmatched junction bases numbered 7, after V lost 0 bases and J lost 3 bases. The CDR3 is 16 amino acids. Germline CDR1 is LGHNA and CDR2 is YSLEER. The CDR3 bases are TGCGCCAGCAGCCAAGATAGGAGACAGGGGTTCTACGAGCAGTACTTC. It is translated as CASSQDRRQGFYEQYF.

This chain uses TRBV5-4 with TRBJ1-1, with 9 bases that match TRBD1. Germline loops: CDR1 SGHNT, CDR2 YYREEE (reference sequence). The CDR3 loop spans 15 amino acids. Trimming at V came to 5 bases and at J to 1 base, leaving 6 bases not matched to a gene. CDR3 protein: CASRLTGGRNTEAFF. The CDR3 DNA is TGTGCCAGCAGACTTACAGGGGGCAGGAACACTGAAGCTTTCTTT.

This clone was seen only once. The CDR3 loop is CASSHPGNTEAFF. In nucleotides, the CDR3 is TGCGCCAGCAGCCATCCGGGGAACACTGAAGCTTTCTTT. The genes are TRBV4-1 and TRBJ1-1; D not resolved. CDR3 size: 13 residues. V dropped 3 bases and J dropped 1 base, with 6 bases sitting between them. Per the germline V gene, CDR1 is MGHRA and CDR2 is YSYEKL.

The V call is TRBV11-2, the J call TRBJ1-1; 8 nucleotides agree with TRBD1. V was pared by 2 bases and J by 7 bases, with 12 bases of the junction left unmatched. Per the germline V gene, CDR1 is SGHAT and CDR2 is FQNNGV. The CDR3 contains 16 residues. CDR3 coding DNA: TGTGCCAGCAGCTTAACTGCGGGCAGGGGGCTTGTTGAAGCTTTCTTT. Translated: CASSLTAGRGLVEAFF. Full variable domain (outside the CDR3, taken from reference TRBV11-2 and TRBJ1-1): EAGVAQSPRYKIIEKRQSVAFWCNPISGHATLYWYQQILGQGPKLLIQFQNNGVVDDSQLPKDRFSAERLKGVDSTLKIQPAKLEDSAVYLCASSLTAGRGLVEAFFGQGTRLTVV.

The J gene is TRBJ1-1, the V gene TRBV4-2, with TRBD1 identical over 11 bases. This CDR3 comprises 16 residues. The V segment lost 1 base and the J segment 1 base; nucleotides outside the gene matches: 2. Germline V gene data show CDR1 as LGHNA and CDR2 as YNFKEQ. CDR3 protein: CASSQGTGGWNTEAFF. The CDR3 DNA reads TGTGCCAGCAGCCAAGGGACAGGGGGCTGGAACACTGAAGCTTTCTTT.

The chain joins TRBV18 to TRBJ2-7; D gene ambiguous. V was trimmed by 3 bases and J by 7 bases, leaving 13 bases between them. Germline V gene lookup returns CDR1 KGHSH and CDR2 LQKENI. The CDR3 totals 13 residues. The CDR3 region has the DNA TGTGCCAGCTCACCCGCGGTTGGGTTGGAGCAGTACTTC. Translated, it gives CASSPAVGLEQYF.

This chain connects TRBV9 to TRBJ2-3, with TRBD1 identical over 9 bases. The germline V gene has CDR1 SGDLS and CDR2 YYNGEE. V lost 4 bases to trimming and J lost 4 bases; unmatched junction nucleotides: 7. This CDR3 is built from 15 residues. CDR3 protein: CASSPGQGRADTQYF. CDR3 DNA sequence: TGTGCCAGCAGCCCGGGACAGGGAAGGGCAGATACGCAGTATTTT.

This sequence joins TRBV7-9 and TRBJ2-1; TRBD2 might be the D (6 bases). The germline V gene encodes CDR1 SEHNR and CDR2 FQNEAQ (reference sequence). Deletions cut 3 bases from V and 8 bases from J, with 20 bases between. This CDR3 is 16 amino acids long. CDR3 in amino acids: CASSFGWGENPDEQFF. The CDR3 DNA sequence: TGTGCCAGCAGCTTCGGCTGGGGGGAGAACCCCGATGAGCAGTTCTTC.

The chain joins TRBV5-1 to TRBJ2-5, with D maybe TRBD2 (5 bases). Per germline, CDR1 SGHRS and CDR2 YFSETQ. CDR3 size: 12 residues. The V end lost 5 bases, the J end lost 5 bases, and 10 bases lay between the germline ends. The CDR3 DNA follows: TGCGCCAGCAGTTGGACTGGGGAGACCCAGTACTTC. It yields the protein CASSWTGETQYF.

The chain joins TRBV7-2 to TRBJ2-7, with TRBD2 matching over 8 bases. CDR1 is SGHTA, CDR2 FQGNSA, per germline. With V trimmed by 5 bases and J by 2 bases, 8 bases remained unmatched. CDR3 length equals 15 residues. CDR3 region: CASSNSGIPPYEQYF. DNA of the CDR3: TGTGCCAGCAGCAATAGCGGGATCCCGCCCTACGAGCAGTACTTC.

The CDR3 protein is CASLGGPADTQYF. The CDR3 nucleotides are TGTGCCAGCCTCGGGGGGCCAGCAGATACGCAGTATTTT. V and J are TRBV27 and TRBJ2-3, with a tentative D call TRBD2 (7 bases). CDR3 length: 13 residues. Trimming left V 8 bases short and J 4 bases short, with 13 bases between. CDR1 MNHEY and CDR2 SMNVEV come from the germline V gene (reference sequence).

In nucleotides, the CDR3 is TGTGCCAGCAGTTCCCACAGGGCAAGGAGGGATACGCAGTATTTT. Amino acids: CASSSHRARRDTQYF. The chain couples TRBV5-6 to TRBJ2-3, with D perhaps matching TRBD1 (6 bases). The CDR3 contains 15 residues. V lost 5 bases, J lost 6 bases, and 19 bases lay in between. Germline-derived CDR1 and CDR2 are SGHDT and YYEEEE.

The chain carries TRBV29-1 and TRBJ1-1; the D is unclear. From germline, CDR1 is SQVTM and CDR2 ANQGSEA. This CDR3 region has 13 residues. With 4 bases removed from V and 7 bases from J, the gap between germline ends came to 16 bases. The DNA of the CDR3 is TGCAGCGTTGCGTGGCGGCTGGAGGGTGAAGCTTTCTTT. It codes for CSVAWRLEGEAFF.

The chain couples TRBV5-1 to TRBJ2-7; 10 bases map to TRBD1. Germline-derived CDR1 and CDR2 are SGHRS and YFSETQ. This CDR3 has 15 residues. The V and J ends lost 4 bases and 5 bases, in that order; junction bases with no gene match: 9. The CDR3 nucleotides are TGCGCCAGCAGCATAACGGACAGGGGGAGGGACGAGCAGTACTTC. It encodes CASSITDRGRDEQYF. The full variable domain, with the rest looked up from reference TRBV5-1 and TRBJ2-7, is KAGVTQTPRYLIKTRGQQVTLSCSPISGHRSVSWYQQTPGQGLQFLFEYFSETQRNKGNFPGRFSGRQFSNSRSEMNVSTLELGDSALYLCASSITDRGRDEQYFGPGTRLTVT.

This clone was picked up one time. The chain uses TRBV6-5 and TRBJ1-3; 7 bases match TRBD1. The CDR3 sequence is 16 residues long. Germline CDR1 MNHEY, CDR2 SVGAGI. Trimming removed 0 bases from V and 2 bases from J; junction bases left unmatched: 4. Here the CDR3 reads CASSYSGQPTGNTIYF. CDR3 DNA: TGTGCCAGCAGTTACTCGGGACAGCCTACTGGAAACACCATATATTTT.

The J gene is TRBJ1-1, the V gene TRBV19, with D possibly matching TRBD1 (5 bases). The CDR3 contains 15 residues. Germline V lookup: CDR1 LNHDA, CDR2 SQIVND (reference sequence). V lost 3 bases to trimming and J lost 1 base, with 12 bases between them. In nucleotides, the CDR3 is TGTGCCAGTAGTATGGTCAGGGCCCGGAACACTGAAGCTTTCTTT. Protein product: CASSMVRARNTEAFF.

This CDR3 reads CASSPLRRTDTQYF. CDR3 DNA sequence: TGTGCCAGCAGCCCGCTCAGGCGCACAGATACGCAGTATTTT. The chain combines TRBV11-2 with TRBJ2-3; D call uncertain. The CDR3 loop spans 14 amino acids. Germline CDR1 reads SGHAT; CDR2 reads FQNNGV. The ends were cut back, 5 bases at V and 1 base at J, with 10 bases in the middle.